This T cell receptor beta chain was sequenced during a study of blood T cells in healthy people across ages. Overall study results and limits: CMV infection status of these donors was not known.

Next came a second PCR, run for about 7 to 12 cycles, which used a sample-barcoded 5' primer along with a J-beta primer mix. MiXCR, run by TCRdb on the 5' RACE reads, gives a single entry per CDR3 protein. Here the sample spans some 760,000 distinct CDR3 sequences, 20% to 25% being singletons. From germline, CDR1 is SGHVS and CDR2 FNYEAQ. Trimming shortened V by 2 bases and J by 4 bases, and 14 bases separated the two germline ends. The CDR3 totals 15 residues. The draw of peripheral blood yielded about 9.4 milliliters from each donor. Per sample, at least 5 micrograms of total RNA were extracted. The sample holds a few counts of this clonotype. Its antigen is unidentified. These data were also filed under a second study, of T cells of mothers and their children. Per that paper: In related and unrelated pairs alike, thymic selection shapes TCR recombination output, with inherited differences minor.

Sequenced: blood. The receptor was isolated from a boy younger than 18 in good health. The chain carries TRBV7-6 and TRBJ2-5, with a possible D match to TRBD2 (6 bases). Written as DNA, the CDR3 is TGTGCCAGCAGCTTACTGGCGCGGGGTAGAGAGACCCAGTACTTC. This sequence encodes CASSLLARGRETQYF.